One sample yielded the 27 T cell receptor beta chains listed below, sequenced in a study of cytomegalovirus exposure and HLA in healthy donors. PCR was performed using 60 Vbeta and 13 Jbeta primers. The table came from immunoSEQ multiplex PCR; TCRdb's copy has only in-frame clones and leaves some out. The sample table sets out about 60,000 clones. Sample: PBMCs. These receptors were taken from a woman aged 18-29 years in good health and CMV-seronegative.

V usage is TRBV4-2 and J usage is TRBJ1-1; TRBD1 aligns across 10 bases. CDR3 size: 15 residues. The V gene end was trimmed by 4 bases and the J gene end by 1 base; junction bases not matched to a gene: 3. Germline V gene lookup returns CDR1 LGHNA and CDR2 YNFKEQ. CDR3 sequence (DNA): TGTGCCAGCAGCCGGACAGGGGGAGGGAACACTGAAGCTTTCTTT. Its protein product is CASSRTGGGNTEAFF.

This sequence joins TRBV20-1 and TRBJ1-2; D not certain. The germline gives CDR1 DFQATT, CDR2 SNEGSKA (reference sequence). The CDR3 length is 11 residues. The germline V and J ends were trimmed by 2 bases and 8 bases, with 9 bases remaining between them. CDR3: CSARWAPGYTF. CDR3 bases: TGCAGTGCTAGATGGGCCCCAGGCTACACCTTC.

The chain has TRBV4-1 and TRBJ2-3; possibly TRBD2 for D (5 bases). The V gene lost 0 bases and the J gene lost 7 bases, with 14 bases spanning the gap. The CDR3 runs 15 residues. Germline CDR1 is MGHRA and CDR2 is YSYEKL. CDR3 coding DNA: TGCGCCAGCAGCCAAGATCCCGGGGTAGGGAATACGCAGTATTTT. Its translation: CASSQDPGVGNTQYF.

To note about this clone: The germline gene is not matched at one end of the junction; a read error may be the cause. Here the CDR3 DNA reads TGTGCCTGGAGTGTACCTCCGTTGTTGGAGAACCAGTACTTC. The encoded protein is CAWSVPPLLENQYF. V is TRBV30 and J is TRBJ2-5; D gene uncertain. Germline CDR1 and CDR2: GTSNPN and SVGIG (reference sequence). This CDR3 has 14 amino acids.

The chain combines TRBV6-1 with TRBJ2-7, with a tentative D call TRBD2 (5 bases). CDR3 length: 12 amino acids. CDR1 is MNHNS and CDR2 is SASEGT in the germline V gene. V was shortened by 4 bases and J by 3 bases, with 7 bases between the two germline ends. The CDR3 sequence is CASSGGSYEQYF. In DNA form, the CDR3 reads TGTGCCAGCAGTGGAGGGAGCTACGAGCAGTACTTC.

The V and J genes are TRBV13 and TRBJ2-7, with TRBD2 matching 7 bases. CDR3 length: 17 amino acids. V shed 6 bases and J 1 base; nucleotides not matched to a gene: 15. Per germline, CDR1 PRHDT and CDR2 FYEKMQ (reference sequence). The CDR3 loop is CASRPVESGKESYEQYF. The CDR3 DNA sequence: TGTGCCAGCAGACCTGTCGAAAGCGGGAAGGAGTCCTACGAGCAGTACTTC.

The chain uses TRBV5-1 and TRBJ2-7; TRBD1 agrees at 7 bases. The CDR3 has 14 residues. J lost 3 bases, V lost 7 bases, and 10 bases had no gene match. Germline CDR1 SGHRS, CDR2 YFSETQ. CDR3 region: CASSLGTDFYEQYF. CDR3 in DNA: TGCGCCAGCTCCCTGGGGACAGACTTCTACGAGCAGTACTTC.

This chain joins TRBV4-1 and TRBJ2-5; 7 bases map to TRBD2. Germline values: CDR1 MGHRA, CDR2 YSYEKL. The V and J ends lost 1 base and 8 bases, in that order; junction bases with no gene match: 7. This CDR3 spans 14 amino acids. CDR3 in amino acids: CASSQAVLAVTQYF. The CDR3 bases are TGCGCCAGCAGCCAAGCCGTCCTAGCGGTCACCCAGTACTTC.

The chain links TRBV5-1 to TRBJ2-5, with 7 bases that match TRBD1. Trimming at V came to 4 bases and at J to 4 bases, leaving 10 bases not matched to a gene. The V gene's germline CDR1 is SGHRS and CDR2 YFSETQ. This CDR3 is built from 15 residues. The chain's CDR3 is CASSPQTGLTETQYF. The CDR3 nucleotides read TGCGCCAGCAGCCCACAGACAGGGTTGACAGAGACCCAGTACTTC.

V usage is TRBV2 and J usage is TRBJ2-1, with TRBD1 matching over 7 bases. Germline CDR1 and CDR2: SNHLY and FYNNEI. The J segment lost 9 bases and the V segment lost 5 bases, leaving 7 bases of the junction unmatched. CDR3 size: 13 residues. The CDR3 loop reads CASSTQGLGEQFF. The CDR3 DNA reads as TGTGCCAGCAGTACACAGGGGTTGGGTGAGCAGTTCTTC.

J is TRBJ2-7 and V is TRBV5-1; no reliable D call. The ends were cut back, 1 base at V and 0 bases at J, with 11 bases in the middle. Germline CDR1 SGHRS, CDR2 YFSETQ. The CDR3 has 15 residues. This CDR3 reads CASSLIDPSSYEQYF. As DNA, the CDR3 is TGCGCCAGCAGCTTGATAGACCCTAGCTCCTACGAGCAGTACTTC.

This chain joins TRBV6-1 and TRBJ1-1; D is uncertain. The V end was cut by 2 bases, the J end by 6 bases, with 13 bases between. Germline CDR1 MNHNS, CDR2 SASEGT. The CDR3 runs 14 residues. The CDR3 sequence: CASSERRRGPEAFF. The CDR3 nucleotides are TGTGCCAGCAGTGAACGTCGTCGGGGTCCTGAAGCTTTCTTT.

The chain uses TRBV6-5 and TRBJ2-1; 9 positions match TRBD1. Germline CDR1 is MNHEY and CDR2 is SVGAGI. V dropped 2 bases and J dropped 14; count of bases not matched to a gene: 7. The length of the CDR3 is 13 residues. The CDR3 DNA is TGTGCCAGCAGTTACCTGAGACAGGGGGTTGAGTTCTTC. Protein: CASSYLRQGVEFF.

The genes are TRBV2 and TRBJ1-5; possibly TRBD1 for D (6 bases). This CDR3 has 15 amino acids. Trimming cost V 4 bases and J 6 bases, with 16 bases left between them. Germline V gene sequence: CDR1 SNHLY, CDR2 FYNNEI. The CDR3 bases are TGTGCCAGCAGTGTAACCCAGGGGTCCATTCAGCCCCAGCATTTT. It specifies CASSVTQGSIQPQHF.

V usage is TRBV9 and J usage is TRBJ2-5, with 10 bases aligning to TRBD2. Trimming at V came to 0 bases and at J to 4 bases, leaving 9 bases not matched to a gene. CDR3 length: 17 amino acids. Per the germline V gene, CDR1 is SGDLS and CDR2 is YYNGEE. CDR3 protein: CASSVGASGSLGETQYF. The CDR3 nucleotides are TGTGCCAGCAGCGTAGGGGCTAGCGGGAGTTTAGGAGAGACCCAGTACTTC.

This chain connects TRBV7-6 to TRBJ2-3; 10 positions match TRBD2. The ends lost 5 bases at V and 2 bases at J; junction bases unmatched: 10. The CDR3 sequence is 17 residues long. Looked up from germline, CDR1 is SGHVS and CDR2 is FNYEAQ. The CDR3: CASSPWTSGAHTDTQYF. The CDR3 DNA sequence: TGTGCCAGCAGCCCATGGACTAGCGGAGCCCACACAGATACGCAGTATTTT.

The chain has TRBV4-2 and TRBJ2-5; 7 nucleotides agree with TRBD2. In germline, CDR1 is LGHNA, CDR2 YNFKEQ. V shed 4 bases, J shed 5 bases, and the junction held 10 bases outside the gene matches. The length of the CDR3 is 15 residues. The CDR3 coding sequence is TGTGCCAGCAGCCCCCCGGAACTAGCGTCGGAGACCCAGTACTTC. Protein product: CASSPPELASETQYF.

J is TRBJ1-1 and V is TRBV6-6; D is unclear. CDR1 is MNHNY and CDR2 is SVGAGI in the germline V gene (reference sequence). V was shortened by 0 bases and J by 5 bases, with 16 bases between the two germline ends. This CDR3 has 16 amino acids. CDR3 amino acids: CASSYSVWSAGTEAFF. The CDR3 DNA is TGTGCCAGCAGTTACTCGGTGTGGTCCGCGGGAACTGAAGCTTTCTTT.

The chain recombines TRBV5-1 with TRBJ1-4, with D possibly TRBD1 on 5 matching bases. V lost 4 bases and J lost 8, with 18 bases in between. The germline V gene has CDR1 SGHRS and CDR2 YFSETQ. This CDR3 has 15 amino acids. CDR3 region: CASSPGGRADEKLFF. The CDR3 DNA sequence: TGCGCCAGCAGCCCGGGAGGCAGGGCTGACGAAAAACTGTTTTTT.

V gene TRBV18 combines with J gene TRBJ2-3; D is perhaps TRBD1 (5 bases). V lost 3 bases and J 1 base, leaving 8 bases between the germline ends. Germline V gene data show CDR1 as KGHSH and CDR2 as LQKENI. The CDR3 covers 14 residues. This chain's CDR3 is CASSPVTGTDTQYF. CDR3 bases: TGTGCCAGCTCACCTGTGACAGGCACAGATACGCAGTATTTT. The full variable domain, its missing parts supplied by reference TRBV18 and TRBJ2-3, is NAGVMQNPRHLVRRRGQEARLRCSPMKGHSHVYWYRQLPEEGLKFMVYLQKENIIDESGMPKERFSAEFPKEGPSILRIQQVVRGDSAAYFCASSPVTGTDTQYFGPGTRLTVL.

The rearrangement joins TRBV2 to TRBJ1-1; D is ambiguous. Trimming removed 7 bases at V and 1 base at J, with 10 bases between. Germline V CDR1 and CDR2: SNHLY, FYNNEI. This CDR3 is built from 13 residues. CDR3: CASNQEENTEAFF. DNA of the CDR3: TGTGCCAGCAATCAGGAGGAGAACACTGAAGCTTTCTTT.

The gene calls are TRBV5-1 and TRBJ2-7; a possible D gene is TRBD1 (5 bases). V lost 2 bases to trimming and J lost 3 bases, with 12 bases between them. The CDR3 runs 14 residues. Germline V gene data show CDR1 as SGHRS and CDR2 as YFSETQ. CDR3: CASSLSDSVYEQYF. The CDR3 DNA reads as TGCGCCAGCAGCTTAAGTGACAGCGTCTACGAGCAGTACTTC.

V is TRBV5-4 and J is TRBJ1-1, with D hard to call. Germline CDR1 is SGHNT and CDR2 is YYREEE (reference sequence). CDR3 size: 13 residues. V was clipped by 1 base and J by 11 bases, with 15 bases between them. The DNA of the CDR3 is TGTGCCAGCAGCTTGCGGGAAGTGGGTCGGGCTTTCTTT. It codes for CASSLREVGRAFF.

This sequence joins TRBV5-1 and TRBJ2-3, with D possibly TRBD1 on 5 matching bases. Germline CDR1 and CDR2: SGHRS and YFSETQ. The length of the CDR3 is 15 residues. The germline V and J ends were trimmed by 4 bases and 4 bases, with 16 bases remaining between them. CDR3 nucleotides: TGCGCCAGCAGCGCACAGGTAGCCAGGGCAGATACGCAGTATTTT. This encodes CASSAQVARADTQYF.

The rearrangement links TRBV19 to TRBJ1-6; no reliable D call. CDR3 length equals 16 residues. V was trimmed by 7 bases and J by 8 bases, leaving 21 bases between them. The germline V gene encodes CDR1 LNHDA and CDR2 SQIVND (reference sequence). The CDR3 here is CASKPGRTNGDSPLHF. For the CDR3, the DNA is TGTGCCAGTAAACCCGGACGGACGAACGGGGATTCACCCCTCCACTTT.

V usage is TRBV9 and J usage is TRBJ1-1, with D unresolved. The CDR3 loop spans 13 amino acids. Looked up from germline, CDR1 is SGDLS and CDR2 is YYNGEE. The V and J ends lost 4 bases and 5 bases respectively, with 12 bases between them. The CDR3 DNA sequence: TGTGCCAGCAGCCAATCCGCGACTACTGAAGCTTTCTTT. Protein: CASSQSATTEAFF.

This chain links TRBV6-1 with TRBJ1-1; a weak D match, TRBD1 (6 bases). This CDR3 has 15 amino acids. The V gene lost 2 bases and the J gene lost 9 bases, with 19 bases spanning the gap. Germline CDR1 and CDR2: MNHNS and SASEGT. CDR3 residues: CASSEFSLKGGQAFF. The CDR3 DNA is TGTGCCAGCAGTGAATTTAGCCTCAAGGGGGGGCAAGCTTTCTTT.